This paragraph covers one TCR beta chain sequence. The specificity of this receptor is unknown. No quality values exist for individual bases; no much larger clone is one base distant. Participants were included only if at least one PBMC sample before ART initiation and at least two post-ART samples were available. Every participant with HIV received treatment in the United States of America. Before DNA extraction, cryopreserved samples containing roughly 0.9-10 million PBMC were thawed and washed. At the time of the earliest PBMC sample for each participant with HIV, ages ranged from roughly 23 to 60 years. Per participant, PBMC samples came from 1-4 timepoints prior to ART initiation and 2-8 timepoints following ART initiation, for a median of 7 samples. Serial HIV viral load, CD4+ T-cell count, ART history and demographic data were obtained for every participant. A Qiagen kit on a QIAcube was used to extract genomic DNA from unsorted PBMC, with samples processed in batches of 12.

This sample is drawn from a study of long-term antiretroviral therapy in people with HIV (dated 2022 in TCRdb). Background for the entire study: The earliest samples were collected about a decade before the 2015 WHO recommendation for immediate ART, when ART was typically delayed until CD4 counts fell. This retrospective serial study examined whether starting ART and sustained HIV suppression were associated with changes in the composition and diversity of the TRB repertoire in peripheral blood. Of the roughly 30 participants with HIV, roughly 10 were female. A total of some 210 cryopreserved PBMC samples were contributed to the cohort by 30 adults with confirmed HIV infection, with samples collected serially over a mean of around 6 years (range 1-12). No cross-contamination during QIAcube processing was shown when test extractions of a monoclonal T-cell line were performed alongside 30 to 40 polyclonal samples.

Sequencing of the TRB variable region was done with the immunoSEQ hsTCRB v3.0 assay at survey level resolution. TRB sequencing targeted a depth of about 40,000-55,000 T-cell genomes per sample. An Illumina MiSeq with a v3 150-cycle kit was used to sequence the pooled TRB libraries. On the authors' methods: Repertoire analysis was run in R within a reproducible Nextflow workflow that covered QC, data transformation and analysis. LymphoSeq2, an R package for AIRR-Seq data exploration, was used to implement custom analyses. A handful of samples that produced fewer than 5000 total TRB sequences were removed, so some 190 HIV repertoires were analyzed. Among the 188 retained HIV repertoires, 55 to 65 were collected before ART initiation and roughly 130 were collected after ART initiation. Repertoires were downsampled to 5000 TRB nucleotide sequences, with summary statistics averaged over 100 downsampling iterations. TRB sequences were retained for analysis only if CDR3 regions of at least seven amino acids were present. A Shannon entropy-derived clonality score and the Gini coefficient were used to measure diversity. In the repertoire networks, any two of the top 5000 CDR3 amino acid sequences were linked whenever the two sequences differed by an edit distance of one. Antigen specificity groups and MHC restriction were predicted for TRB CDR3 amino acid sequences with GLIPH2. To flag known CMV, EBV, HIV or tissue antigen associations, CDR3 amino acid sequences were matched against VDJdb and McPAS-TCR. Pre-ART, post-ART and control groups were compared with Wilcoxon signed-rank tests and Holm-Bonferroni correction. Held by TCRdb, this immuneACCESS table contains in-frame sequences only and omits some clones. Under half of the omission traces to an unresolved V gene where checked; the cause of the rest is unknown. The V and J calls and clone size come from that table; D and trimming were worked out from the DNA. In this sample the table shows over 15,000 clones, 90% to 95% of which occur a single time. Together, the top ten hold 9.5% to 10% of the sample.

V loses 5 bases, J loses 0 bases, and the germline ends lie 7 bases apart. Spanning cysteine to phenylalanine, the CDR3 consists of 14 amino acids. The CDR3 DNA has 42 bases and is translated from base 1. The germline V gene gives CDR1 as SGHTA and CDR2 as FQGNSA. Study-level results and caveats: The samples were dated from the mid-2000s to the late 2010s, and the ART regimens that were used may be less effective than current ART regimens. Compared with controls, HIV repertoires had narrower CDR3 length ranges, and the network structure pointed to an antigen-experienced repertoire that shifted only slightly toward naive after ART. The repertoire was dominated across all time points by expanded TRB clones identified before ART initiation, although this dominance was seen to fluctuate and to decrease in many PLHIV after ART. Because pre-ART samples had limited cell numbers, profiling was done on unsorted PBMC rather than on sorted CD4+ and CD8+ T cells. Starting ART was linked to a significant rise in TRB diversity, yet even with long-term ART the diversity remained significantly lower than in transplant donor controls. Because PBMC availability was limited, only the TCR beta chain was sequenced, with no alpha chain pairing. Inferences about post-ART repertoire changes were limited because no data were available on ART adherence, viral resistance or therapy changes.

The specimen was unsorted PBMCs, collected 3 years after starting antiretroviral therapy. This chain joins TRBV7-2 to TRBJ2-2, with TRBD1 as a weak D call on 5 bases. The TCR comes from a man in his fifties with HIV. The CDR3 region reads CASSQQANTGELFF. The base sequence is TGTGCCAGCAGCCAACAGGCGAACACCGGGGAGCTGTTTTTT.